The subject of this entry is one T cell receptor (beta chain). The antigen is not known. The treatment: roughly 11-day PBMC culture with coronavirus spike peptide pools or control peptides (ViraFEST assay). CD4+ T-cell collection from the unexposed donor predated the COVID-19 pandemic (2011-2018). Using peptide pools, antigen-specific T cells were expanded in ViraFEST before TCRs were sequenced. The data stem from a study of vaccination and CD4 T cells after COVID-19. Sequencing of cultured CD4+ T cell DNA used the Oncomine TCR Beta short-read assay. TCRdb ran MiXCR on the PCR reads and lists one entry per CDR3 protein. Of roughly 5,400 distinct CDR3 sequences in the sample, 30% to 45% were seen once. Study observations and caveats: In convalescent patients, a median 86.3% of reactive clones appeared only post-vaccination.

Germline-derived CDR1 and CDR2 are MNHEY and SMNVEV (reference sequence). This CDR3 contains 15 residues. The ends were cut back, 5 bases at V and 2 bases at J, with 16 bases in the middle. This chain connects TRBV27 to TRBJ2-7; D possibly corresponds to TRBD1 (5 bases). The material sequenced was CD4+ T cells from blood, cultured in vitro. The sequence derives from a human donor in good health. The CDR3 nucleotides are TGTGCCAGCAGTAACGACAGATCCCCTCCCTACGAGCAGTACTTC. This encodes CASSNDRSPPYEQYF.